This TCR beta chain was documented in a study of blood T cell repertoires in COVID-19 (dated by TCRdb to 2019 to 2021). Background on the whole study: Collaborator samples came from the United States, Italy and Spain and covered acute and convalescent phases of COVID-19. The material from the prospective study consisted of cDNA or gDNA derived from T cells, B-cell-depleted T cells, or PBMCs. A de-identified subject ID, COVID-19 status, age in years and sex were almost always included in the sample metadata. The dataset comprised deeply sampled blood TCRbeta repertoires from subjects exposed to, actively infected with, or recovered from COVID-19. The repertoires were released in a freely available public database intended as a resource for research on the immune response to SARS-CoV-2. Samples came from the ongoing ImmuneRACE study (first 160 participants) plus 1,254 subjects from 6 global collaborators. HLA class I and class II types, where available, came from metadata supplied by the sample provider rather than from assay-based typing. The full study reports these points: The quantity of clinical and demographic metadata differed by source and by participant and was supplied without curation.

Collaborating institutions collected whole blood in K2EDTA tubes following their own protocols. For TCRbeta analysis, collaborators shipped samples in one of three forms: frozen whole blood, isolated PBMCs, or DNA extracted from either of those sample types. TCRbeta CDR3 regions were amplified from genomic DNA using the immunoSEQ Assay, a bias-controlled multiplex PCR. The paper's processing steps were these. The number of nucleated cells in each sample was estimated from the amplification of reference gene primers within the assay. To quantify the absolute abundance of each unique TCRbeta CDR3 rearrangement, sequence reads were collapsed and filtered. For each sample, productive Simpson clonality was calculated as the square root of Simpson's diversity index over productive rearrangements. TCRdb took over this immuneACCESS table, retaining in-frame rearrangements with V and J assigned. Such tables are incomplete; in checked studies, under half of the missing clones stem from an unresolved V gene, and the remainder is unexplained. The DNA was the basis for D and trimming; V, J and clone size are from that table. Within this sample are 200,000 to 300,000 clones, with roughly 86% of them counted one time only. 3.5% to 4.5% of the sample is taken by the ten largest.

As encoded in the germline V gene, CDR1 is MGHRA while CDR2 is YSYEKL. Trimmed from V: 0 bases; trimmed from J: 4 bases; junction bases lacking a gene match: 5. The CDR3 covers 15 residues, taking in both the cysteine and the phenylalanine. Only the CDR3 region is kept as DNA, spanning 45 bases read in frame from base 1. A word on this clone: Its antigen specificity is not known. Nothing much larger sits one base from this clone, and base qualities are not available.

This sequence uses TRBV4-1 and TRBJ2-5; the junction holds 7 bases that match TRBD2. The specimen sequenced was peripheral blood. The sequence was collected from a man in his fifties with acute or convalescent COVID-19. The nucleotides are TGCGCCAGCAGCCAAGATATCGGGGAGGGAGAGACCCAGTACTTC. Translated, it gives CASSQDIGEGETQYF.